What follows is one T cell receptor (beta chain) and its context. At least ten counts were recorded for this clonotype. Its antigen has not been determined. The input lacks base qualities; no much larger clone sits a single base away. The data were obtained in a study of blood T cells in healthy people across ages (dated by TCRdb to the mid-2010s). About the full investigation: Template switching captured roughly one uniquely barcoded TCR beta cDNA molecule per two T cells in model experiments. Age-related changes in TCR beta repertoire diversity were measured in the study by deep sequencing normalized with unique cDNA molecular identifiers. Four age groups were formed from the donors: young (average roughly 15 years), middle-aged (around 41), aged (about 68) and long-lived (about 80). Donors of different ages were randomly distributed across sequencing lanes to avoid experimental bias. Using the same blood draw, the study looked at two additional independent replicas of 1 million unique cDNA reads for two donors, one aged 18 to 29 and the other aged 80 or older. Study-wide findings and limitations: Compared with the aged group, the long-lived group had more naive CD4+ T cells, fewer expanded clones and increased TCR diversity, a pattern suggesting age selection. Because donor CMV infection status was unknown, age-related changes in expanded clonotypes were potentially confounded. Since profiling was done on bulk unsorted PBMCs, naive and antigen-experienced compartments could not be conclusively compared. A strong correlation was found between observed TCR beta diversity and the percentage of naive T cells measured by flow cytometry. Observed TCR beta diversity per million T cells fell roughly linearly with age, and a significant reduction was already apparent by age around 36. Estimates of total diversity based on one million sequenced T cells were regarded as lower bounds and as underestimates.

Library generation was performed with 5' RACE. Reads for this sample came from an Illumina HiSeq 2500. A second PCR of about 6 to 12 cycles was run with a J-beta primer mix and a sample-barcoded 5' primer. A unique molecular identifier was introduced onto each TCR beta cDNA molecule by a template-switch 5' adaptor carrying 12 random nucleotides. At least 3 million CDR3-containing paired-end reads were obtained from each sample. First-strand cDNA synthesis was performed from all RNA using the Mint cDNA synthesis kit, with priming by a TRBC-specific oligonucleotide. Following uracil-DNA glycosylase treatment, a first 18-cycle PCR with universal primers M1SS and BC2_uni_R was performed on all cDNA. Per the authors' processing: For normalization, 1 million high-quality reads were randomly selected from each sample, with every read carrying a distinct molecular identifier. Reads with shared molecular identifiers were discarded instead of being binned into consensus sequences. MiTCR, run with a Q25 quality threshold and the strictest error-elimination algorithm, handled CDR3 identification, clonotype clustering and error correction. A nonparametric unseen species model with Euler transformation was used to estimate lower-bound total TCR beta diversity. TCRdb's own reprocessing of the public reads used fastp at Q25 and MiXCR and kept productive beta chains. Entries that share a CDR3 protein sequence are merged under the most common genes and DNA. V and J calls and clone size were set by TCRdb, not the authors. The sample profile shows around 1,500,000 distinct CDR3 sequences; over 25% of them were found once. Clones ranked in the top ten supply around 7.7% of the sample.

The approximately 39 donors, aged roughly 6 to 90 years, were systemically healthy Caucasian individuals from Russia. Each donor gave ten milliliters of peripheral blood, drawn into EDTA-treated Vacutainer tubes. Ficoll-Paque density-gradient centrifugation was used to isolate PBMCs, with at least 6 million obtained per sample. Total RNA was extracted from PBMCs with Trizol reagent, with at least 6 micrograms obtained per sample. For every donor, an aliquot of PBMCs went through flow cytometry to measure the percentages of naive CD45RAhigh/CD27high T cells. The germline V gene (reference sequence) gives CDR1 as SGHNT and CDR2 as YYREEE. Reading from cysteine to phenylalanine, the CDR3 counts 16 amino acids. Here the CDR3 DNA is all that survives: 48 bases in frame from base 1. V and J are truncated by 4 bases and 0 bases respectively, leaving an intervening sequence of 16 bases.

Sequencing used blood. The sequence links TRBV5-4 to TRBJ2-5; matching of 8 bases hints at TRBD2 as the D gene. This TCR was sampled from a woman in her thirties in good health. Here the CDR3 is given as CASSPGGAGDQETQYF. The nucleotides are TGTGCCAGCAGCCCAGGGGGAGCGGGAGACCAAGAGACCCAGTACTTC.